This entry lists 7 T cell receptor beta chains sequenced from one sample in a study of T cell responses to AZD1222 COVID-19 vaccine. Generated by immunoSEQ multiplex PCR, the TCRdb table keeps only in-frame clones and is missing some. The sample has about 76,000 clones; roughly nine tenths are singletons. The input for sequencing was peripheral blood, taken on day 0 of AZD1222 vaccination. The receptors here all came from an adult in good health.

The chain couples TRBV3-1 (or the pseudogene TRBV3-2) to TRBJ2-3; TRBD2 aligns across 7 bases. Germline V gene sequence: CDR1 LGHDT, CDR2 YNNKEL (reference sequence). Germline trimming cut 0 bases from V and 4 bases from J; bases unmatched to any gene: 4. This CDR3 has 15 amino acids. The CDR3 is CASSQDSLAADTQYF. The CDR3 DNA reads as TGTGCCAGCAGCCAAGATAGCCTAGCGGCAGATACGCAGTATTTT.

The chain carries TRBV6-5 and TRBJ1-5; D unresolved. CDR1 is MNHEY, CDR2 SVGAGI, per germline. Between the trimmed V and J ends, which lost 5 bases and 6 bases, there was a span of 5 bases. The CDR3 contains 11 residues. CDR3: CASSKFQPQHF. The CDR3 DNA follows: TGTGCCAGCAGTAAATTTCAGCCCCAGCATTTT.

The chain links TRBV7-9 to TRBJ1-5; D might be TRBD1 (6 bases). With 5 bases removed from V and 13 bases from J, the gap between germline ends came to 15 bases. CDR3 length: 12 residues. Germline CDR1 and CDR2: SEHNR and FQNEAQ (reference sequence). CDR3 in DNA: TGTGCCAGCAGCCCGGAGGGGGGGGTGCAGCATTTT. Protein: CASSPEGGVQHF.

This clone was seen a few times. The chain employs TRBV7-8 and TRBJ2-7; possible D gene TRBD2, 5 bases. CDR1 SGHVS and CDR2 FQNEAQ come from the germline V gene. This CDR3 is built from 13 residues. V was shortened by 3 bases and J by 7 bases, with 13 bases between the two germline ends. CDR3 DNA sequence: TGTGCCAGCAGCTTCCAGCTCCGGGATGAGCAGTACTTC. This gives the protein CASSFQLRDEQYF.

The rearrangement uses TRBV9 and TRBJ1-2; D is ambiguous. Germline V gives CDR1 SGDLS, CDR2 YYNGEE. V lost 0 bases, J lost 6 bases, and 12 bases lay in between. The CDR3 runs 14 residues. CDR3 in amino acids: CASSVGLGRDGYTF. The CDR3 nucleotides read TGTGCCAGCAGCGTAGGTCTAGGGAGGGATGGCTACACCTTC.

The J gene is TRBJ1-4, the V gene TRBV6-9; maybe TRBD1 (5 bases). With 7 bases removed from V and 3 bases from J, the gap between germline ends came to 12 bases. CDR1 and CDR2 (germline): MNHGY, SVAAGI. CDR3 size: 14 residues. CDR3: CASTLTVANEKLFF. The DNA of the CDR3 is TGTGCCAGCACCCTGACAGTCGCTAATGAAAAACTGTTTTTT.

The CDR3 DNA sequence: TGTGCCAGCAGAAACTCTGGAAACACCATATATTTT. Amino acids: CASRNSGNTIYF. The V call is TRBV27, the J call TRBJ1-3; no definite D call. Germline V CDR1 and CDR2: MNHEY, SMNVEV (reference sequence). This CDR3 is built from 12 residues. V shed 6 bases and J shed 0 bases, with 3 bases lying between them.